This TCR beta chain was sequenced in a study of T cells in Graves' hyperthyroidism and ophthalmopathy. The germline gives CDR1 SGHRS, CDR2 YFSETQ. Trimming cost V 0 bases and J 2 bases, with 10 bases left between them. The CDR3 has 15 residues. In its sample, this clonotype was seen a few times. Regions amplified from RNA transcripts were the TCR beta CDR3 regions. When the TCR CDR3 underwent first-round RT-PCR, the HTBI primer set was used. TCRdb redid the calling of the multiplex PCR reads with MiXCR, one entry per CDR3 protein. Among 640,000 or so distinct CDR3 sequences listed, over 12% were seen once.

Specimen: blood. The rearrangement joins TRBV5-1 to TRBJ2-3; no clear D gene. The TCR originated in a woman aged 40 to 55 with Graves' ophthalmopathy. The CDR3 region is CASSLAEGHTDTQYF. For the CDR3, the DNA is TGCGCCAGCAGCTTGGCCGAAGGCCACACAGATACGCAGTATTTT.